This T cell receptor (beta chain) was obtained from a study of blood T cells in healthy people across ages. The use of a sample-barcoded 5' primer and a J-beta primer mix characterized a second PCR of roughly 7 to 11 cycles. TCRdb ran MiXCR on the 5' RACE reads and lists one entry per CDR3 protein. This sample carries under 1,100,000 distinct CDR3 sequences, about 25% of them seen once, and the ten largest clones take less than 0.75%. This clonotype was seen a few times. As yet, its antigen is unknown. Study-level points and caveats: Donors of long life had a larger count of naive CD4+ cells and greater diversity than aged donors.

V was pared by 5 bases and J by 1 base, with 7 bases between. Germline V CDR1 and CDR2: SQVTM, ANQGSEA. The CDR3 runs to 12 residues. Another study also made use of these data, one on T cells of mothers and their children. In that study: TCR recombination output is shaped by thymic selection similarly in related and unrelated pairs. Normalized overlap was always slightly, never significantly, higher in related than unrelated mother-child pairs.

This sequence was found in a girl aged 2 to 10 in good health. V gene TRBV29-1 combines with J gene TRBJ2-3; D call uncertain. Sequences were obtained from blood. The CDR3, as DNA: TGCAGCGTTAAAACAGGCACAGATACGCAGTATTTT. Translated: CSVKTGTDTQYF.